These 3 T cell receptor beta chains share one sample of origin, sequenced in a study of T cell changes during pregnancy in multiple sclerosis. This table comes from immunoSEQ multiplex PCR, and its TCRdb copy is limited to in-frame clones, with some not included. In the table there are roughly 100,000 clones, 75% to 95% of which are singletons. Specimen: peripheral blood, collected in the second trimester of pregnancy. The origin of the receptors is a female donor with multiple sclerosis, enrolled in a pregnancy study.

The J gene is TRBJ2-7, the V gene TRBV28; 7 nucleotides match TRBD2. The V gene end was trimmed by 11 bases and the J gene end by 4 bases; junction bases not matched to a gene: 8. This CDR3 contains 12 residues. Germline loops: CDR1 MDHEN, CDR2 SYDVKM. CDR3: CAVASGTYEQYF. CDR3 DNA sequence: TGTGCCGTGGCTAGCGGTACTTACGAGCAGTACTTC.

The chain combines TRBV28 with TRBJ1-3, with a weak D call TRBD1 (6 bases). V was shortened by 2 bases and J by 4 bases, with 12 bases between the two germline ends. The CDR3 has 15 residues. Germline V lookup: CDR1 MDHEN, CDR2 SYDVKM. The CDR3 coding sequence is TGTGCCAGCAGTTTAGGGGGCGTCTTGGGAAACACCATATATTTT. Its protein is CASSLGGVLGNTIYF.

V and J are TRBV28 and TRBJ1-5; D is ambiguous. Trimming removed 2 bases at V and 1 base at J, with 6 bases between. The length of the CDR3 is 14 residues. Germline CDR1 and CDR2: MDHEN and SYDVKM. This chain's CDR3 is CASSLGQSNQPQHF. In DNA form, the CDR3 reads TGTGCCAGCAGTTTAGGGCAGAGCAATCAGCCCCAGCATTTT.